What follows describes a single T cell receptor (beta chain). Its target is unknown. The data were produced by immunoSEQ multiplex PCR, yet TCRdb's version contains in-frame clones alone and is incomplete. The sample has around 140,000 clones, 85% to 95% seen once; the top ten hold approximately 1.8%. This specimen comes from a study of cytomegalovirus exposure and HLA in healthy donors. Study-wide results and caveats: Researchers counted roughly 150 TCR beta chains as cytomegalovirus-associated. The CMV antigen specificity of a few CMV-associated chains was confirmed through in vitro analysis.

Germline lookup yields CDR1 MNHEY and CDR2 SMNVEV (reference sequence). The CDR3 spans 14 residues. V shed 5 bases and J 2 bases; nucleotides not matched to a gene: 4. Sequencing was done on a sample of PBMCs. The TCR was taken from a man aged 18 to 29 in good health and CMV-seropositive. The V gene is TRBV27, the J gene TRBJ2-7; 9 bases fit TRBD1. In DNA, the CDR3 is TGTGCCAGCAGTCGCAGGGACAGGGCCTACGAGCAGTACTTC. This encodes CASSRRDRAYEQYF.